These 2 T cell receptor beta chains came from one sample sequenced in a study of CD8 T cells in ankylosing spondylitis. TCRdb redid the calling of the 5' RACE reads with MiXCR, one entry per CDR3 protein. The sample shows around 320,000 distinct CDR3 sequences, about 20% of them seen only once. Sample: blood, either unsorted or a sorted T cell fraction (not recorded which). Every receptor here comes from a female donor with ankylosing spondylitis or in good health (not recorded which).

This clonotype was counted between two and nine times. The chain links TRBV20-1 to TRBJ2-3; D is undetermined. The CDR3 loop spans 13 amino acids. CDR1 and CDR2 from the germline V gene are DFQATT and SNEGSKA (reference sequence). Trimming stripped 0 bases from V and 11 bases from J, with 15 bases between. CDR3 DNA: TGCAGTGCTAGAGATTTAACCCCTATAGGGCAGTATTTT. This codes for CSARDLTPIGQYF.

V usage is TRBV20-1 and J usage is TRBJ2-1; the D gene is possibly TRBD2 (6 bases). This CDR3 is 16 amino acids long. CDR1 DFQATT and CDR2 SNEGSKA come from the germline V gene (reference sequence). The V end lost 3 bases, the J end lost 5 bases, and 20 bases lay between the germline ends. CDR3 amino acids: CSASGALLALDNEQFF. The CDR3 region has the DNA TGCAGTGCTAGTGGAGCCCTACTAGCACTAGACAATGAGCAGTTCTTC.